This is a list of T cell receptor beta chains from one sample in a study of T cells in Graves' hyperthyroidism and ophthalmopathy. A single record per CDR3 protein comes from TCRdb applying MiXCR to the multiplex PCR reads. The table records about 380,000 distinct CDR3 sequences, 18% of them present only once. The sample comprised blood. The origin of the receptors is a man aged 18 to 29 with Graves' ophthalmopathy. CDR3s include the opening cysteine and the closing phenylalanine or tryptophan. The order of the fields is CDR3 protein, clone size, J gene, V gene, D gene. A D gene is named only where the DNA matches it firmly. A row's size may be missing; if present it is once, few, many or a size class.

CDR3: CASRPGYQNYGYTF; size: many; J: TRBJ1-2; V: TRBV12-3/TRBV12-4; D: -
CDR3: CAISEEKAMNTEAFF; size: -; J: TRBJ1-1; V: TRBV10-3; D: -
CDR3: CSARDAPNYGYTF; size: many; J: TRBJ1-2; V: TRBV20-1; D: -
CDR3: CASLAPQGNYGYTF; size: many; J: TRBJ1-2; V: TRBV2; D: -
CDR3: CSARDLMVYEQYF; size: -; J: TRBJ2-7; V: TRBV20-1; D: -
CDR3: CASSSGRGGPQETQYF; size: few; J: TRBJ2-5; V: TRBV9; D: -
CDR3: CASSLWGRAPEEKLFF; size: -; J: TRBJ1-4; V: TRBV27; D: -
CDR3: CSARDRAGTVNTGELFF; size: -; J: TRBJ2-2; V: TRBV20-1; D: TRBD1
CDR3: CASSYSQGVNGYTF; size: few; J: TRBJ1-2; V: TRBV6-2/TRBV6-3; D: -
CDR3: CASRGWLHPEQYF; size: -; J: TRBJ2-7; V: TRBV6-1; D: -
CDR3: CASSRRAAEYNEQFF; size: few; J: TRBJ2-1; V: TRBV6-1; D: -
CDR3: CASSSLTQIQQFF; size: few; J: TRBJ2-1; V: TRBV5-1; D: -
CDR3: CASSLVTVGNTEAFF; size: many; J: TRBJ1-1; V: TRBV5-1; D: -
CDR3: CASSLVGYWGNTIYF; size: -; J: TRBJ1-3; V: TRBV11-2; D: -
CDR3: CASSFAGRNSPLHF; size: few; J: TRBJ1-6; V: TRBV27; D: -
CDR3: CASSEGRVAGSPLHF; size: many; J: TRBJ1-6; V: TRBV2; D: -
CDR3: CASGPGLVALPGQETQYF; size: many; J: TRBJ2-5; V: TRBV12-5; D: TRBD2
CDR3: CASSVGGGLYEQYF; size: -; J: TRBJ2-7; V: TRBV2; D: -
CDR3: CASRGWGTEAFF; size: -; J: TRBJ1-1; V: TRBV6-1; D: -
CDR3: CATGRATNEKLFF; size: few; J: TRBJ1-4; V: TRBV6-2/TRBV6-3; D: -
CDR3: CSVGALSGVETQYF; size: -; J: TRBJ2-5; V: TRBV29-1; D: -
CDR3: CASSYSITGSQETQYF; size: many; J: TRBJ2-5; V: TRBV6-6; D: -
CDR3: CAIRTGGPGDNEQFF; size: few; J: TRBJ2-1; V: TRBV10-3; D: -
CDR3: CASSPGGAGYNEQFF; size: -; J: TRBJ2-1; V: TRBV7-6; D: TRBD2
CDR3: CASSQLGQYEKLFF; size: -; J: TRBJ1-4; V: TRBV18; D: -
CDR3: CASSLISGGAHEQFF; size: -; J: TRBJ2-1; V: TRBV5-6; D: TRBD2
CDR3: CAISPGQGGHQPQHF; size: few; J: TRBJ1-5; V: TRBV10-3; D: TRBD1
CDR3: CAIRADTATGNTIYF; size: -; J: TRBJ1-3; V: TRBV10-3; D: -
CDR3: CASSLVRLGTGELFF; size: few; J: TRBJ2-2; V: TRBV7-2; D: -
CDR3: CASSLDLLNYGYTF; size: -; J: TRBJ1-2; V: TRBV7-9; D: -
CDR3: CASSTSGGESKGELFF; size: -; J: TRBJ2-2; V: TRBV5-4; D: TRBD2
CDR3: CASATSGGPSTDTQYF; size: few; J: TRBJ2-3; V: TRBV27; D: TRBD2
CDR3: CASSVMGANTEAFF; size: few; J: TRBJ1-1; V: TRBV9; D: -
CDR3: CASKRTGATPEETQYF; size: -; J: TRBJ2-5; V: TRBV6-2/TRBV6-3; D: TRBD1
CDR3: CASRLTTGTIYNQPQHF; size: many; J: TRBJ1-5; V: TRBV28; D: TRBD1
CDR3: CASSLEGQGAGNEQFF; size: -; J: TRBJ2-1; V: TRBV5-1; D: TRBD1
CDR3: CASSLSPTENTEAFF; size: many; J: TRBJ1-1; V: TRBV11-2; D: -
CDR3: CASGDSYNEQFF; size: many; J: TRBJ2-1; V: TRBV7-6; D: -
CDR3: CASSSSGVYEQYF; size: many; J: TRBJ2-7; V: TRBV12-3/TRBV12-4; D: -
CDR3: CASSLRGASYNEQFF; size: many; J: TRBJ2-1; V: TRBV12-3/TRBV12-4; D: -
CDR3: CSARHSNYGYTF; size: -; J: TRBJ1-2; V: TRBV20-1; D: -
CDR3: CASSPRGNYGYTF; size: many; J: TRBJ1-2; V: TRBV5-8; D: -
CDR3: CSVEDIRGITDTQYF; size: -; J: TRBJ2-3; V: TRBV29-1; D: -
CDR3: CASSQPTRGSYEQYF; size: -; J: TRBJ2-7; V: TRBV4-1; D: -
CDR3: CSASERRGGYEQYF; size: many; J: TRBJ2-7; V: TRBV20-1; D: -
CDR3: CASSLTGDFGNSPLHF; size: many; J: TRBJ1-6; V: TRBV6-1; D: TRBD1
CDR3: CSVEDQGFYEQYF; size: few; J: TRBJ2-7; V: TRBV29-1; D: -
CDR3: CASRARGEYEQYF; size: -; J: TRBJ2-7; V: TRBV6-1; D: -
CDR3: CSAQTTRTYNEQFF; size: few; J: TRBJ2-1; V: TRBV20-1; D: -
CDR3: CASRTGGDNQPQHF; size: few; J: TRBJ1-5; V: TRBV6-1; D: TRBD1
CDR3: CASSRQGETEAFF; size: many; J: TRBJ1-1; V: TRBV19; D: TRBD1
CDR3: CAISDGQSSSYEQYF; size: many; J: TRBJ2-7; V: TRBV10-3; D: -
CDR3: CASSVGGGTYEQYF; size: few; J: TRBJ2-7; V: TRBV6-1; D: -